Below, 14 T cell receptor beta chains from the same sample are listed, as sequenced in a study of blood T cell repertoires in COVID-19. Profiling relied on immunoSEQ multiplex PCR, and the TCRdb table lists in-frame clones only, not all of them. The sample consists of 140,000 to 150,000 clones, over 75% of them appearing once. Sequenced material: PBMCs or T cells enriched from blood (not recorded which). The receptors were gathered from a woman under 40 with acute COVID-19.

This clone was detected a few times. The chain couples TRBV7-9 to TRBJ1-3; TRBD1 matches at 9 bases. With V trimmed by 3 bases and J by 1 base, 4 bases remained unmatched. The germline gives CDR1 SEHNR, CDR2 FQNEAQ (reference sequence). The CDR3 runs to 16 residues. The CDR3 here is CASSFLGTGSGNTIYF. Here the CDR3 DNA reads TGTGCCAGCAGCTTTCTAGGGACAGGGTCTGGAAACACCATATATTTT.

V and J are TRBV18 and TRBJ2-7, with D tentatively TRBD1 (5 bases). Germline loops: CDR1 KGHSH, CDR2 LQKENI. This CDR3 spans 16 amino acids. The ends were cut back, 5 bases at V and 2 bases at J, with 19 bases in the middle. The CDR3 sequence: CASSKGRKGDPYEQYF. Written as DNA, the CDR3 is TGTGCCAGCTCAAAAGGACGGAAAGGGGATCCCTACGAGCAGTACTTC.

This clone appeared a few times. The J gene is TRBJ2-1, the V gene TRBV11-3, with a possible D match to TRBD2 (7 bases). The CDR3 has 19 amino acids. Germline-derived CDR1 and CDR2 are SGHNT and YENEEA. The germline V and J ends were trimmed by 5 bases and 10 bases, with 33 bases remaining between them. This CDR3 reads CASSPGSSWGGAGEWEQFF. CDR3 sequence (DNA): TGTGCCAGCAGCCCTGGATCGAGCTGGGGGGGCGCGGGCGAATGGGAGCAGTTCTTC.

The chain recombines TRBV19 with TRBJ2-2; 8 positions match TRBD1. The CDR3 is 14 residues long. CDR1 LNHDA and CDR2 SQIVND come from the germline V gene (reference sequence). After removal of 3 bases from V and 7 bases from J, the junction contained 4 bases not matched to a gene. For the CDR3, the DNA is TGTGCCAGTAGTATTCAGGGGGCGGGCGGGGAGCTGTTTTTT. It codes for CASSIQGAGGELFF.

V is TRBV7-9 and J is TRBJ2-5, with 7 bases that match TRBD2. V lost 0 bases and J lost 1; bases outside the gene matches: 11. There are 18 residues in the CDR3. The germline CDR1 and CDR2 sequences are SEHNR and FQNEAQ (reference sequence). In nucleotides, the CDR3 is TGTGCCAGCAGCTTAGCTTTGGGTCTAGCGGAGCTCCAAGAGACCCAGTACTTC. Its protein product is CASSLALGLAELQETQYF.

The chain has TRBV5-1 and TRBJ1-2; TRBD1 matches 9 bases. CDR1 and CDR2 (germline): SGHRS, YFSETQ. J lost 9 bases, V lost 2 bases, and 8 bases had no gene match. CDR3 size: 14 residues. The CDR3 region has the DNA TGCGCCAGCAGCTTTGGACAGGGGCGGAGGAGCTACACCTTC. Translating gives CASSFGQGRRSYTF.

This chain uses TRBV3-1 (or the pseudogene TRBV3-2) with TRBJ1-4; D call uncertain. CDR1 is LGHDT and CDR2 is YNNKEL in the germline V gene (reference sequence). This CDR3 has 17 amino acids. V was pared by 6 bases and J by 3 bases, with 20 bases between. CDR3 residues: CASSLSSLRASNEKLFF. As DNA, the CDR3 is TGTGCCAGCAGTCTCTCCTCCCTAAGAGCGTCTAATGAAAAACTGTTTTTT.

The chain links TRBV5-1 to TRBJ2-1; 7 nucleotides align to TRBD2. The CDR3 runs 14 residues. The trim removed 0 bases at V and 5 bases at J, leaving 2 bases unmatched. Germline V gene data show CDR1 as SGHRS and CDR2 as YFSETQ. CDR3 loop: CASSLGLADNEQFF. The CDR3 bases are TGCGCCAGCAGCTTGGGGCTAGCGGACAATGAGCAGTTCTTC.

The gene calls are TRBV2 and TRBJ1-5; tentatively, D is TRBD1 (5 bases). The CDR3 sequence is 16 residues long. Germline V gene lookup returns CDR1 SNHLY and CDR2 FYNNEI. V dropped 3 bases and J dropped 3 bases, with 15 bases sitting between them. The DNA of the CDR3 is TGTGCCAGCAGTGAGACGGCAGGGTTTGACAATCAGCCCCAGCATTTT. Translated, it gives CASSETAGFDNQPQHF. Combining the CDR3 with reference TRBV2 and TRBJ1-5 gives the whole variable domain EPEVTQTPSHQVTQMGQEVILRCVPISNHLYFYWYRQILGQKVEFLVSFYNNEISEKSEIFDDQFSVERPDGSNFTLKIRSTKLEDSAMYFCASSETAGFDNQPQHFGDGTRLSIL.

This clone was observed a handful of times. V and J are TRBV6-2 or TRBV6-3 and TRBJ2-3; 8 bases are a match to TRBD2. CDR1 is MNHEY and CDR2 is SVGEGT in the germline V gene. The V gene end was trimmed by 2 bases and the J gene end by 3 bases; junction bases not matched to a gene: 4. The CDR3 is 15 amino acids. CDR3 coding DNA: TGTGCCAGCAGTTACGTGCGGGGGGAAACAGATACGCAGTATTTT. It is translated as CASSYVRGETDTQYF.

The rearrangement uses TRBV28 and TRBJ1-5; 9 nucleotides match TRBD1. Trimming removed 4 bases from V and 5 bases from J; junction bases left unmatched: 6. The CDR3 length is 15 residues. In germline, CDR1 is MDHEN, CDR2 SYDVKM. CDR3 sequence (DNA): TGTGCCAGCAGTTACTGGACAGGGGACCATCAGCCCCAGCATTTT. Encoded protein: CASSYWTGDHQPQHF.

The genes are TRBV27 and TRBJ1-2, with D possibly TRBD1 on 6 matching bases. The V gene lost 6 bases and the J gene lost 8 bases, with 16 bases spanning the gap. The germline CDR1 and CDR2 sequences are MNHEY and SMNVEV (reference sequence). The CDR3 loop spans 13 amino acids. In nucleotides, the CDR3 is TGTGCCAGCAGCGCTACAGGGTTCGGAGGCTACACCTTC. Translation: CASSATGFGGYTF.

The genes are TRBV3-1 (or the pseudogene TRBV3-2) and TRBJ1-2; the D gene is possibly TRBD1 (5 bases). CDR1 is LGHDT and CDR2 is YNNKEL in the germline V gene (reference sequence). Deletions cut 0 bases from V and 8 bases from J, with 16 bases between. The CDR3 contains 15 residues. The CDR3 reads CASSQDMGGFGGYTF. In DNA, the CDR3 is TGTGCCAGCAGCCAAGATATGGGGGGGTTCGGAGGCTACACCTTC.

This chain uses TRBV7-9 with TRBJ2-7; TRBD1 matches 8 bases. CDR1 and CDR2 (germline): SEHNR, FQNEAQ (reference sequence). The CDR3 has 13 residues. V trimming: 5 bases; J trimming: 3 bases; junction bases outside the gene matches: 3. CDR3 in amino acids: CASSLTGDYEQYF. CDR3 nucleotide sequence: TGTGCCAGCAGCCTGACAGGGGACTACGAGCAGTACTTC.